This T cell receptor beta chain emerged from a study of tumor-infiltrating lymphocytes in primary liver carcinoma (TCRdb year 2017). Concerning the study at large: Of the five patients (three men and two women, aged 30 to 69 years), four had hepatocellular carcinoma and one had combined HCC and intrahepatic cholangiocarcinoma. Agilent mRNA microarray profiling was performed on the 20 to 25 tumor region samples to relate TCRbeta repertoire diversity to the local molecular phenotype. Samples yielded roughly 3.65 to 7.5 million productive TCRbeta reads; read depth did not differ significantly between tissue types. Tumors of the five patients were stage T1-T3 N0M0 with maximum diameters of 4.2 to 10 cm. Repertoires from technical replicates were highly reproducible, with mean shared-clone rates about 0.91 and correlation coefficients above 0.95. Across five regions of each liver tumor, along with adjacent normal tissue and blood, the study brought together TCRbeta repertoire sequencing, expression microarrays and whole-exome sequencing. A total of some 35 specimens from 5 patients underwent TCRbeta repertoire sequencing, comprising approximately 25 tumor regions, 5 adjacent noncancerous liver tissues and 5 peripheral blood samples. General findings and caveats noted by the study authors: Only 4 or 5 patients were included in the study, and the authors note that the findings should be validated in a larger study. Repertoire overlap was higher between tumor regions (mean around 35%) than tumor-adjacent (approximately 17%) or tumor-blood (about 15%) pairs, consistent with antigen-driven expansion. Because sequencing covered only the TCR beta chain and unpaired alpha chains were not captured, true repertoire diversity is likely underestimated. A significantly larger repertoire fraction was made up by the top 250 clones in tumors than in blood (p = 0.039). Only about 7.5-25% of top clones were found in all five regions of a tumor, suggesting spatial heterogeneity of tumor-infiltrating T cells. Bulk unsorted samples precluded comparing CD4+ and CD8+ T cell repertoires.

From the cysteine up to the phenylalanine, the CDR3 has a length of 15 residues. The entry retains the CDR3 DNA only, 45 bases that are in frame from base 1. Based on the germline V gene (reference sequence), the CDR1 and CDR2 sequences are SGHKS and YYEKEE. Total RNA and DNA were co-extracted without cell sorting from approximately 20-30 mg of bulk tissue using the AllPrep DNA/RNA mini kit. Between late 2015 and March 2016, five patients in China with histopathologically diagnosed primary liver carcinoma had surgical resection. Patients had chronic HBV infection and were treatment-naive at sampling. Five spatially separated regions were sampled from each tumor: the superior, inferior, left-lateral and right-lateral poles, plus the tumor centre. Histological examination found more than 75% viable tumor cells in every tumor sample. Fresh tumor and adjacent tissue pieces were bisected, with one half stored in RNAlater at -80 degrees C and the other half sent for histology.

On this clonotype itself: Its target antigen remains unknown. Mismatch with germline at one junction end may stem from a read error.

A constant-region primer and ProtoScript II reverse transcriptase were used to reverse-transcribe TCRbeta-specific cDNA from about 0.55 ug total RNA. Construction of the TCRbeta libraries relied on three nested rounds of multiplex PCR, following a slightly modified ARM-PCR procedure. Multiplex TRBV1-TRBV30 forward primers and a Cbeta reverse primer were used in the first two PCR rounds, each of which was run for 9 to 11 cycles. Sample barcodes and Illumina adapters were added in a final 25-cycle PCR with Deep VentR polymerase. Before sequencing, amplicons between 200 and 500 bp were purified from gel using a QIAquick gel extraction kit. TCRbeta amplicons were sequenced on an Illumina HiSeq 2500 with 250-bp paired-end reads. The paper's data handling went like this. Quality trimming of reads was performed with Trimmomatic v0.33, and paired reads were merged with FLASH v1.2.11 so that full CDR3 sequences could be recovered. V, D and J germline segments were assigned to the rearranged TCRbeta sequences by MiGEC v1.2.1b. Clonotype statistics and Shannon-Wiener diversity indices were computed with VDJtools v1.0.0. To reduce sampling bias, subsequent analyses other than the diversity analysis used only the 250 most abundant clonotypes in each sample. TCRdb applied fastp at Q25 and MiXCR to the public reads, then kept only in-frame beta chains. CDR3 protein duplicates are merged, each entry listing the most common genes and DNA. TCRdb's processing, not the study's, gives the V and J calls here. In this sample the table shows about 60,000 distinct CDR3 sequences, about two thirds of which occur a single time. The ten largest clones add up to 30% to 40% of the sample.

Here the chain combines TRBV5-5 and TRBJ2-7; 8 bases in between match TRBD2. This TCR came from a man aged 35 to 55 with primary liver carcinoma and hepatitis B virus infection. The material sequenced was liver tumor tissue from sampling region 4. The cell subset or site label of this sample denotes: tumor region T4, right-lateral pole. This receptor has the CDR3 CASSFISGGPYEQYF. Read as DNA, the sequence is TGTGCCAGCAGTTTCATATCGGGAGGGCCTTACGAGCAGTACTTT.